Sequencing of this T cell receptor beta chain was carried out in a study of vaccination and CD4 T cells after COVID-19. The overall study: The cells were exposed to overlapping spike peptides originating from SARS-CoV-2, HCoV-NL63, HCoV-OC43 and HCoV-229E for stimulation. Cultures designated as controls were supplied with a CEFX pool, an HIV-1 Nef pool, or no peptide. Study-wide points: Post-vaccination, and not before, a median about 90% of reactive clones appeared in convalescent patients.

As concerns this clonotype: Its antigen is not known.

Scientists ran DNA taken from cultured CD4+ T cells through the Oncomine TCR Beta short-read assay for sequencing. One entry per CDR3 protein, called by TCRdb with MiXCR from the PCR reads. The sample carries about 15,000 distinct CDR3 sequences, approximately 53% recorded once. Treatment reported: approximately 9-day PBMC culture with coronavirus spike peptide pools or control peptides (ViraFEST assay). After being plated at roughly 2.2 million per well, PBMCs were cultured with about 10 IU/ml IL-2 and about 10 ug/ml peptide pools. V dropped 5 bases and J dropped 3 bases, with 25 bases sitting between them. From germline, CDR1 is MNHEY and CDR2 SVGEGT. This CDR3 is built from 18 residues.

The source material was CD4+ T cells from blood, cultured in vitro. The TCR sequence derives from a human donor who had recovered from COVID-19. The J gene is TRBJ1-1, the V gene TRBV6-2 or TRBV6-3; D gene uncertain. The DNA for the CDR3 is TGTGCCAGCAGTCCCGGCCCGTTTCACTATAGGGTGGACACTGAAGCTTTCTTT. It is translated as CASSPGPFHYRVDTEAFF.